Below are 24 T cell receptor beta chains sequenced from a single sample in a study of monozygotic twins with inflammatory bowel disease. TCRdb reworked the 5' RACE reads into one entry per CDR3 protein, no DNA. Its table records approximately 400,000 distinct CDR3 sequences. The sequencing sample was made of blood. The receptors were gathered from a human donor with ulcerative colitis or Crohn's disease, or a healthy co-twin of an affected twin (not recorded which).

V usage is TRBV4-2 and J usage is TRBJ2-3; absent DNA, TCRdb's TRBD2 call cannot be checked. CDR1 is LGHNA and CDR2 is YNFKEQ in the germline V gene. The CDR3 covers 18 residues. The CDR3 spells CASSQVSGGAYVTDTQYF.

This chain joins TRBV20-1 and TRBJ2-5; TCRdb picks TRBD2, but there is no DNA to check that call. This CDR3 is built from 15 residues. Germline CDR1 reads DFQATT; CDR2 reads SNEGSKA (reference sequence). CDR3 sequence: CSASPLAGRQETQYF.

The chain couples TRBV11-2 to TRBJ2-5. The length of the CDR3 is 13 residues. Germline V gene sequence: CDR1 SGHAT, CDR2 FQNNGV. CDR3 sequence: CASSLNYQETQYF.

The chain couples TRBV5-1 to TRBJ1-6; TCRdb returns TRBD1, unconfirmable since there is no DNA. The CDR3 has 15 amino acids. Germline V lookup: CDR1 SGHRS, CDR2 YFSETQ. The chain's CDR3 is CASRTGEDRNSPLHF.

CDR3 in amino acids: CAWRETGAGQPQHF. The chain recombines TRBV30 with TRBJ1-5; TCRdb picks TRBD1, but there is no DNA to check that call. Germline loops: CDR1 GTSNPN, CDR2 SVGIG (reference sequence). This CDR3 comprises 14 residues.

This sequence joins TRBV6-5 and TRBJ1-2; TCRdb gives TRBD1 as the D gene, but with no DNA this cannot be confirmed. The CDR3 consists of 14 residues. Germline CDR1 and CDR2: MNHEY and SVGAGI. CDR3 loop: CASSYTGVNYGYTF.

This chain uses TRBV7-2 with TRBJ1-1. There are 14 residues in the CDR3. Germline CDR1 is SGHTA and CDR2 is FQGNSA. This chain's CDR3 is CASSLGSLNTEAFF.

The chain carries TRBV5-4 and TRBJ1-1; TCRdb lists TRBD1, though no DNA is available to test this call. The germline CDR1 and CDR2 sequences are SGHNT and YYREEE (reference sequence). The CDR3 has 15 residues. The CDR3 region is CASRTGQGVGPEAFF.

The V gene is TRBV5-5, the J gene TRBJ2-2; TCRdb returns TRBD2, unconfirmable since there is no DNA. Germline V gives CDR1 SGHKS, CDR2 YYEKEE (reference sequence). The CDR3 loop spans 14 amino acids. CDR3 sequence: CASSRTTNTGELFF.

The CDR3 spells CASSFNARQGRFYEQYF. The chain carries TRBV5-1 and TRBJ2-7; TCRdb indicates TRBD1, and absent DNA this call remains unverified. This CDR3 comprises 17 residues. The germline gives CDR1 SGHRS, CDR2 YFSETQ. Together with reference TRBV5-1 and TRBJ2-7, the CDR3 gives the full variable domain: KAGVTQTPRYLIKTRGQQVTLSCSPISGHRSVSWYQQTPGQGLQFLFEYFSETQRNKGNFPGRFSGRQFSNSRSEMNVSTLELGDSALYLCASSFNARQGRFYEQYFGPGTRLTVT.

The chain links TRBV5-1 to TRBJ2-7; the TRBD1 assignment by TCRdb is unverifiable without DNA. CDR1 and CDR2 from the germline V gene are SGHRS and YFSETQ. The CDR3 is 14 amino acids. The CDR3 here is CASNSGTGTYEQYF.

The CDR3 sequence is CAWSALWAEAFF. This chain links TRBV30 with TRBJ1-1. Per the germline V gene, CDR1 is GTSNPN and CDR2 is SVGIG (reference sequence). CDR3 size: 12 residues.

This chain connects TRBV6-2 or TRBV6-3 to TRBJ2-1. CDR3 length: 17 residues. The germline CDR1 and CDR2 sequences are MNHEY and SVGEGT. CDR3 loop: CASSYSIAGGSYNEQFF.

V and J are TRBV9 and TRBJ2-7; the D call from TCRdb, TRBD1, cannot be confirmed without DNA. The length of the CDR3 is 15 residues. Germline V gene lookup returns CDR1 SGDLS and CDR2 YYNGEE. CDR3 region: CASSPHGRGRDEQYF.

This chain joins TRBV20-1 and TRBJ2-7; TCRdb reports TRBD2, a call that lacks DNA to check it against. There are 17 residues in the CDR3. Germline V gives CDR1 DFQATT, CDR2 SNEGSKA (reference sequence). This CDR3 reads CSARDSISGGADYEQYF.

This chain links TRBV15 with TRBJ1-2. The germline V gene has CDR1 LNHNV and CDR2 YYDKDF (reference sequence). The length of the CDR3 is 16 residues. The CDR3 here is CATSREATLAVYGYTF.

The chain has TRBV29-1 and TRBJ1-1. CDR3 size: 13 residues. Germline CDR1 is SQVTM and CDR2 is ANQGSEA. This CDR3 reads CSVVKDVNTEAFF.

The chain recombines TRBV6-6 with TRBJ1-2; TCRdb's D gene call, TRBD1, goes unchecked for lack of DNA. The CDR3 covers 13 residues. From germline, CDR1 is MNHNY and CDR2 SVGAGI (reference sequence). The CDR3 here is CASTPRRGHGYTF.

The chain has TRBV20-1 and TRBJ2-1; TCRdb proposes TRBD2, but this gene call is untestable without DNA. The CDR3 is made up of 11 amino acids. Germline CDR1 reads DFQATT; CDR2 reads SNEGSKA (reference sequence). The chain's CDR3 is CSAYWTSGQFF.

CDR3 sequence reads: CASESGSSLLTYNEQFF. The gene calls are TRBV12-3 or TRBV12-4 and TRBJ2-1; with no DNA, the TCRdb D assignment of TRBD2 cannot be verified. The length of the CDR3 is 17 residues.

The CDR3 sequence is CALQTSGSTEQFF. This chain links TRBV7-9 with TRBJ2-1. From germline, CDR1 is SEHNR and CDR2 FQNEAQ (reference sequence). The CDR3 has 13 residues.

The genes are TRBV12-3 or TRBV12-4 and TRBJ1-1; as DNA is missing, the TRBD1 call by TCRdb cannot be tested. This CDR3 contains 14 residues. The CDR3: CASSVRGRNTEAFF.

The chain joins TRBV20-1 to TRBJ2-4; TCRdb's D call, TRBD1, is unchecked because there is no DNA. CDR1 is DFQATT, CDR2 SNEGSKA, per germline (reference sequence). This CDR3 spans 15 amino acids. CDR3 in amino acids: CSADRVFKTKNIQYF.

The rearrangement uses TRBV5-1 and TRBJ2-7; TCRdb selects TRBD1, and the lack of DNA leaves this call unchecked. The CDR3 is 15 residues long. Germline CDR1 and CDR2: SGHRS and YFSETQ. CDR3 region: CASSLGQGVFYEQYF.